Below, 14 T cell receptor beta chains from the same sample are listed, as sequenced in a study of blood T cell repertoires in COVID-19. Here immunoSEQ multiplex PCR was the method, and the copy in TCRdb shows in-frame clones only, minus some. The sample shows tens of thousands of clones, around 85% of them seen only once. Sequencing was carried out using peripheral blood. These receptors were collected from a woman older than 75 with COVID-19, enrolled during active disease.

V is TRBV2 and J is TRBJ1-2; unclear D gene. The germline V gene has CDR1 SNHLY and CDR2 FYNNEI. Deletions cut 4 bases from V and 0 bases from J, with 12 bases between. The CDR3 consists of 15 residues. The chain's CDR3 is CASSGTGLANYGYTF. Here the CDR3 DNA reads TGTGCCAGCAGTGGGACGGGGTTAGCTAACTATGGCTACACCTTC.

This chain's CDR3 is CATSGVAASYNEQFF. The DNA of the CDR3 is TGTGCCACCAGTGGAGTAGCGGCCTCCTACAATGAGCAGTTCTTC. The genes are TRBV24-1 and TRBJ2-1, with D perhaps matching TRBD2 (6 bases). The CDR3 loop spans 15 amino acids. The germline gives CDR1 KGHDR, CDR2 SFDVKD. Trimming took off 5 bases at V and 0 bases at J, with 10 bases between the two ends.

V usage is TRBV5-6 and J usage is TRBJ2-3; 10 bases align to TRBD1. The CDR3 contains 16 residues. With V trimmed by 0 bases and J by 3 bases, 4 bases remained unmatched. CDR1 is SGHDT and CDR2 is YYEEEE in the germline V gene. CDR3 bases: TGTGCCAGCAGCTTGGGGGGACAGGGGAGGACAGATACGCAGTATTTT. This encodes CASSLGGQGRTDTQYF. The full variable domain, its missing parts supplied by reference TRBV5-6 and TRBJ2-3, is DAGVTQSPTHLIKTRGQQVTLRCSPKSGHDTVSWYQQALGQGPQFIFQYYEEEERQRGNFPDRFSGHQFPNYSSELNVNALLLGDSALYLCASSLGGQGRTDTQYFGPGTRLTVL.

This clone was detected only a few times. This chain uses TRBV24-1 with TRBJ1-6; no definite D call. Per germline, CDR1 KGHDR and CDR2 SFDVKD. The CDR3 extends over 16 amino acids. The V gene lost 8 bases and the J gene lost 2 bases, with 15 bases spanning the gap. For the CDR3, the DNA is TGTGCCACCACGGATAATGGGGAGCCCTATAATTCACCCCTCCACTTT. Protein product: CATTDNGEPYNSPLHF.

The chain is built from TRBV6-2 or TRBV6-3 and TRBJ1-2; a possible D gene is TRBD1 (5 bases). V shed 6 bases and J shed 4 bases, with 15 bases lying between them. This CDR3 comprises 14 residues. Germline CDR1 reads MNHEY; CDR2 reads SVGEGT. The CDR3 bases are TGTGCCAGCAGCGGGCAGGGAGGACGCTATGGCTACACCTTC. Translating it yields CASSGQGGRYGYTF.

The rearrangement uses TRBV6-6 and TRBJ2-7, with a weak D call TRBD2 (6 bases). This CDR3 spans 15 amino acids. CDR1 MNHNY and CDR2 SVGAGI come from the germline V gene (reference sequence). V lost 6 bases to trimming and J lost 3 bases, with 18 bases between them. CDR3 in amino acids: CASRRTGTGSYEQYF. The CDR3 region has the DNA TGTGCCAGCAGACGAACCGGGACTGGAAGCTACGAGCAGTACTTC.

The chain combines TRBV7-8 with TRBJ1-5; D ambiguous. Deletions cut 5 bases from V and 3 bases from J, with 11 bases between. CDR3 size: 14 residues. Germline-derived CDR1 and CDR2 are SGHVS and FQNEAQ. The CDR3 nucleotides are TGTGCCAGCAGCCCCAGAGAGGCCAATCAGCCCCAGCATTTT. This translates into CASSPREANQPQHF.

The gene calls are TRBV19 and TRBJ1-5, with TRBD1 identical over 9 bases. The CDR3 runs 15 residues. Per germline, CDR1 LNHDA and CDR2 SQIVND (reference sequence). V gave up 6 bases and J gave up 2 bases; unmatched junction bases: 5. CDR3 in DNA: TGTGCCAGTAGAACACAGGGGGCTGGCAATCAGCCCCAGCATTTT. It translates to CASRTQGAGNQPQHF.

The rearrangement links TRBV24-1 to TRBJ2-3, with 10 bases aligning to TRBD2. The CDR3 spans 15 residues. CDR1 and CDR2 (germline): KGHDR, SFDVKD. The V and J ends lost 4 bases and 5 bases, in that order; junction bases with no gene match: 5. The CDR3 protein is CATSEPSGSVDTQYF. CDR3 DNA: TGTGCCACCAGTGAGCCTAGCGGGAGTGTAGATACGCAGTATTTT.

The chain carries TRBV15 and TRBJ1-2; the match to TRBD1 covers 8 bases. Germline-derived CDR1 and CDR2 are LNHNV and YYDKDF (reference sequence). The CDR3 is made up of 17 amino acids. Trimming removed 1 base from V and 8 bases from J; junction bases left unmatched: 15. CDR3 in amino acids: CATSRGLIQGARRGYTF. CDR3 DNA sequence: TGTGCCACCAGCAGAGGACTTATTCAGGGGGCGCGTCGGGGCTACACCTTC.

The chain carries TRBV24-1 and TRBJ2-5; 8 nucleotides line up with TRBD2. J lost 4 bases, V lost 2 bases, and 2 bases had no gene match. Germline V gene sequence: CDR1 KGHDR, CDR2 SFDVKD. This CDR3 spans 14 amino acids. The CDR3, as DNA: TGTGCCACCAGTGATTCGGGAGGGGTAGAGACCCAGTACTTC. Amino acid sequence: CATSDSGGVETQYF.

The CDR3 nucleotides read TGTGCCAGCAGTGAGGGGACTGGGATGTTCTTC. Protein: CASSEGTGMFF. This rearrangement joins TRBV9 to TRBJ2-1, with D perhaps TRBD2 (6 bases). Trimming shortened V by 5 bases and J by 15 bases, and 15 bases separated the two germline ends. The germline V gene has CDR1 SGDLS and CDR2 YYNGEE. The length of the CDR3 is 11 residues. Full variable domain (outside the CDR3, taken from reference TRBV9 and TRBJ2-1): DSGVTQTPKHLITATGQRVTLRCSPRSGDLSVYWYQQSLDQGLQFLIQYYNGEERAKGNILERFSAQQFPDLHSELNLSSLELGDSALYFCASSEGTGMFFGPGTRLTVL.

The chain joins TRBV6-5 to TRBJ1-5; unclear D gene. Germline CDR1 reads MNHEY; CDR2 reads SVGAGI. This CDR3 has 14 residues. V lost 6 bases and J lost 0, with 9 bases in between. In nucleotides, the CDR3 is TGTGCCAGCAGGGCTGGGAGTAGCAATCAGCCCCAGCATTTT. Translating gives CASRAGSSNQPQHF.

The chain uses TRBV19 and TRBJ2-7; TRBD1 matches at 7 bases. The CDR3 is 13 amino acids. Trimming took 10 bases from V and 3 from J; bases not matched to a gene: 9. Germline V CDR1 and CDR2: LNHDA, SQIVND (reference sequence). The CDR3 here is CATQGTVDYEQYF. The CDR3 region has the DNA TGTGCCACCCAAGGGACAGTCGACTACGAGCAGTACTTC.